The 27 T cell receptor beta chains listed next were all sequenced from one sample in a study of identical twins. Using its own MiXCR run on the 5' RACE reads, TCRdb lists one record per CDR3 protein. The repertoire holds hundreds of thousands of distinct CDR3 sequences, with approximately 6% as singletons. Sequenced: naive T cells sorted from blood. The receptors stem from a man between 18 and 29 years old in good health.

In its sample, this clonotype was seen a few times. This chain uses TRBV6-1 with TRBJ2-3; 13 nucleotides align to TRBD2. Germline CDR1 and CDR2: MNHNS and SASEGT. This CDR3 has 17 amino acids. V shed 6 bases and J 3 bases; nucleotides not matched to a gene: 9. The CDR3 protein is CASRSWTSGSETDTQYF. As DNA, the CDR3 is TGTGCCAGCAGATCCTGGACTAGCGGGAGTGAAACAGATACGCAGTATTTT.

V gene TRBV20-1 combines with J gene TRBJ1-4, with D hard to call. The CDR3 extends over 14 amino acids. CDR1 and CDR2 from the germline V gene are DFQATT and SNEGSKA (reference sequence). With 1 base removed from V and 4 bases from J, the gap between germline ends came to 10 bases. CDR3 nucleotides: TGCAGTGCTAGAGCAGGAGGGAATAATGAAAAACTGTTTTTT. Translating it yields CSARAGGNNEKLFF.

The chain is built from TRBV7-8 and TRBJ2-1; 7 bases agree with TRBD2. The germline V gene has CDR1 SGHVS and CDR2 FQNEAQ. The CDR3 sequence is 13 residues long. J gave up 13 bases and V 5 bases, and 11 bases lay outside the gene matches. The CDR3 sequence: CASSGGEGWHQFF. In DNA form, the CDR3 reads TGTGCCAGCAGCGGGGGGGAGGGGTGGCATCAGTTCTTC.

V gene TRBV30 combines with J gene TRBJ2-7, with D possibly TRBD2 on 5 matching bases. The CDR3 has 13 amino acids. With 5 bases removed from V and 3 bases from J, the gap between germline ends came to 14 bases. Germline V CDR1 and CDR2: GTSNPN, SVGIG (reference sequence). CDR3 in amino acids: CAWGGWQNYEQYF. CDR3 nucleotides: TGTGCCTGGGGCGGGTGGCAGAACTACGAGCAGTACTTC.

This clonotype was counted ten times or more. CDR3 region: CASRKNSGTESYEQYF. The CDR3 region has the DNA TGTGCCAGCAGAAAAAATTCTGGGACAGAGTCCTACGAGCAGTACTTC. The chain has TRBV6-1 and TRBJ2-7; 7 nucleotides line up with TRBD1. Germline V CDR1 and CDR2: MNHNS, SASEGT. The CDR3 consists of 16 residues. J lost 1 base, V lost 6 bases, and 12 bases had no gene match.

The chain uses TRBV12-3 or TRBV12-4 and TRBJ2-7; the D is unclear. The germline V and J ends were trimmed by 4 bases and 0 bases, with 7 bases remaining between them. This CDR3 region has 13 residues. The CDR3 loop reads CASSSSDSYEQYV. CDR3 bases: TGTGCCAGCAGTTCGTCGGACTCCTACGAGCAGTACGTC.

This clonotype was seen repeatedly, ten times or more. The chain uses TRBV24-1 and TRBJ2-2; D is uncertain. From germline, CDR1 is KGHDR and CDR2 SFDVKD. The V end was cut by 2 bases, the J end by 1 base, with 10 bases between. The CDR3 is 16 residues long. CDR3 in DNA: TGTGCCACCAGTGATTCGAAGGGCAGGAACACCGGGGAGCTGTTTTTT. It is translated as CATSDSKGRNTGELFF.

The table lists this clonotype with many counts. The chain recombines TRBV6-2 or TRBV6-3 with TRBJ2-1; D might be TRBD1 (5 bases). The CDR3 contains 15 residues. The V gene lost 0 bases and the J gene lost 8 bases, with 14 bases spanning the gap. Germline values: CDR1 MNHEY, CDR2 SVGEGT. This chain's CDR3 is CASSYSWGDGYEQFF. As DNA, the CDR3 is TGTGCCAGCAGTTACTCGTGGGGCGATGGGTATGAGCAGTTCTTC.

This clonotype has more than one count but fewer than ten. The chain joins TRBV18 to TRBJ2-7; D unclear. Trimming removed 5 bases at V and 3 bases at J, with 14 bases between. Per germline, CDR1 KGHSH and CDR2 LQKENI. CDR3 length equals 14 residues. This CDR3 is CASSGSPNYYEQYF. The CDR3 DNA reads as TGTGCCAGCTCAGGCTCCCCTAACTACTACGAGCAGTACTTC.

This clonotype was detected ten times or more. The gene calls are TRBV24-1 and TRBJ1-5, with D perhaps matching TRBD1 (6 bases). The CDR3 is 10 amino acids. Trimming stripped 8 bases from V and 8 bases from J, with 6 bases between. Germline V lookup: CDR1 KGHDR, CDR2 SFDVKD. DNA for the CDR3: TGTGCCACCAAGGGGGAGCCCCAGCATTTT. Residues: CATKGEPQHF.

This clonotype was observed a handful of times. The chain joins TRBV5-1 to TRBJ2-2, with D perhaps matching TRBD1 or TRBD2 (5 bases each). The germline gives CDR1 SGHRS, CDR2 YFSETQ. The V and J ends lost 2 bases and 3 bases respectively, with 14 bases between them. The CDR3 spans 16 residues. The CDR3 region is CASSFGLLGDTGELFF. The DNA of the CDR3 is TGCGCCAGCAGCTTCGGCTTGTTGGGGGACACCGGGGAGCTGTTTTTT.

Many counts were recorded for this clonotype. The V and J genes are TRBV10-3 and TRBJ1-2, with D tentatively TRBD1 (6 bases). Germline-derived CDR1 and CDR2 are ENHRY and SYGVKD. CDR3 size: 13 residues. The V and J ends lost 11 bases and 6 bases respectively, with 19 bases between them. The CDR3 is CAVFGQILNGYTF. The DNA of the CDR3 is TGTGCCGTATTCGGACAGATTCTGAATGGCTACACCTTC.

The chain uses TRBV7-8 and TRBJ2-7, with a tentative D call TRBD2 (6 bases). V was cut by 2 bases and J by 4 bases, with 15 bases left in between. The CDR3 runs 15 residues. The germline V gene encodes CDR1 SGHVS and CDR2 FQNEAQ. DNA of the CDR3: TGTGCCAGCAGCTTACTGACGGGAGTTATGTACGAGCAGTACGTC. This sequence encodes CASSLLTGVMYEQYV.

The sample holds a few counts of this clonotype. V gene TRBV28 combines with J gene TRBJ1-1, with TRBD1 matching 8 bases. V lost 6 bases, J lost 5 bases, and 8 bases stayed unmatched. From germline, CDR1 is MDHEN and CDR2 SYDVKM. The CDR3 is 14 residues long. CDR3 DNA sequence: TGTGCCAGCAGATTAACAGGGGGAATAACTGAAGCTTTCTTT. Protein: CASRLTGGITEAFF.

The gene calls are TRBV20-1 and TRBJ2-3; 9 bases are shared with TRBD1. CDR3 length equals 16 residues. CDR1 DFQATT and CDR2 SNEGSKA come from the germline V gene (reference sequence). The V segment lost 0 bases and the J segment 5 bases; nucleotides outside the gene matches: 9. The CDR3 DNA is TGCAGTGCTAGAGATTGGCGACAGGGGGAAGAAGATACGCAGTATTTT. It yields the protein CSARDWRQGEEDTQYF.

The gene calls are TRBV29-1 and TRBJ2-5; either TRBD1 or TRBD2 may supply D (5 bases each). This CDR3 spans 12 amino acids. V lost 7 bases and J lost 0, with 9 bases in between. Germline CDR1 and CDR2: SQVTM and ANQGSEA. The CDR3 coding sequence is TGCAGCGCCGGGGCGCACCAAGAGACCCAGTACTTC. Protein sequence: CSAGAHQETQYF.

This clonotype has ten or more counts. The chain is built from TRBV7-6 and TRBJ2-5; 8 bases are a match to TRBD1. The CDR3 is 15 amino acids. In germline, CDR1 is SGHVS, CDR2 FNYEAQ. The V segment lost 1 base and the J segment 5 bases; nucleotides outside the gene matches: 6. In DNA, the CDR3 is TGTGCCAGCAGCTTAGTATCAGGGGGCATGGAGACCCAGTACTTC. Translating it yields CASSLVSGGMETQYF.

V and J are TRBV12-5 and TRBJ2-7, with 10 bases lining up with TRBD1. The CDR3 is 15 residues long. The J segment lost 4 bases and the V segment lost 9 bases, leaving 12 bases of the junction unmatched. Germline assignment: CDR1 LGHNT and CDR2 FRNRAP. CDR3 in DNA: TGTGCTAGCGGTCCGGGACAGGGGTCTTGGTACGAGCAGTACGTC. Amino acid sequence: CASGPGQGSWYEQYV.

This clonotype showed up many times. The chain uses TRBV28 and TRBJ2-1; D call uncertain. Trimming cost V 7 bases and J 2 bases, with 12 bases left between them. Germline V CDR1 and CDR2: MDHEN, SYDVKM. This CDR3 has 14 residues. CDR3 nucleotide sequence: TGTGCCAGCACCCAGCGTGGGACCTACAATGAGCAGTTCTTC. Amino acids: CASTQRGTYNEQFF.

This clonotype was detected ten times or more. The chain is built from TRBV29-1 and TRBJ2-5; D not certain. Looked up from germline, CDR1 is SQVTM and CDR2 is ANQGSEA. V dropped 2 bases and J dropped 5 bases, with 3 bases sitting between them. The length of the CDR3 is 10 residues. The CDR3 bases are TGCAGCGTTGAATCGGAGACCCAGTACTTC. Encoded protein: CSVESETQYF. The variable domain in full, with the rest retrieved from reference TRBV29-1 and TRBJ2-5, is SAVISQKPSRDICQRGTSLTIQCQVDSQVTMMFWYRQQPGQSLTLIATANQGSEATYESGFVIDKFPISRPNLTFSTLTVSNMSPEDSSIYLCSVESETQYFGPGTRLLVL.

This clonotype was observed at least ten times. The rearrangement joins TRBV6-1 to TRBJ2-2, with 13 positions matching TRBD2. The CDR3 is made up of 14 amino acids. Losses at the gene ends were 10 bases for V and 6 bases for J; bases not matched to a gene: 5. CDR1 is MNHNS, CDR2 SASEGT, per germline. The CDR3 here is CATTSGRAPGELFF. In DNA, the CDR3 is TGTGCCACCACTAGCGGGAGGGCCCCCGGGGAGCTGTTTTTT.

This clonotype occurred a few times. For the CDR3, the DNA is TGTGCCAGCAGCCAAAGTAGTCAGTCCCCCTTGTTGGCTTTCTTT. Amino acids: CASSQSSQSPLLAFF. This chain links TRBV2 with TRBJ1-1; D call uncertain. The germline gives CDR1 SNHLY, CDR2 FYNNEI. CDR3 length: 15 amino acids. Trimming pared 6 bases from V and 11 bases from J, leaving 25 bases between.

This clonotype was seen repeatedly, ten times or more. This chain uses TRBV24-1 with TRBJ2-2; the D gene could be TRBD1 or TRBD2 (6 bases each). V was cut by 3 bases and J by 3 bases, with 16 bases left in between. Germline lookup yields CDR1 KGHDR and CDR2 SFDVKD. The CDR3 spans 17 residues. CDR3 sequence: CATSDRTVGRHTGELFF. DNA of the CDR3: TGTGCCACCAGTGATAGGACAGTAGGGAGGCACACCGGGGAGCTGTTTTTT.

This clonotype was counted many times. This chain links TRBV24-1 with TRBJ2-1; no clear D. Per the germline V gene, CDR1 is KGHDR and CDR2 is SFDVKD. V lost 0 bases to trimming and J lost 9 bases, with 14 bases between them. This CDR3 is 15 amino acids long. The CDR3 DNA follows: TGTGCCACCAGTGATTTGAAAAATTCCCTGGGTGAGCAGTTCTTC. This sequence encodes CATSDLKNSLGEQFF.

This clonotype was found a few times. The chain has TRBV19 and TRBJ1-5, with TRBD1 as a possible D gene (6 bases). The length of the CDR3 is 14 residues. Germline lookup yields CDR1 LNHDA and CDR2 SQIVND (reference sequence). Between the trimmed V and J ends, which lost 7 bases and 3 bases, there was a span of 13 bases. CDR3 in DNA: TGTGCCAGTACAGGGGTTCAGGTCAATCAGCCCCAGCATTTT. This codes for CASTGVQVNQPQHF.

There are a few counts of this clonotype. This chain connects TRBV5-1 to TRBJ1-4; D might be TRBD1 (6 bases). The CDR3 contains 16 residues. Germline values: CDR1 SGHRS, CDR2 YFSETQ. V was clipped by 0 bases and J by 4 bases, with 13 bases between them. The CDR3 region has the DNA TGCGCCAGCAGCTTGGCCCCTGGGGGCATTAATGAAAAACTGTTTTTT. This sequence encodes CASSLAPGGINEKLFF. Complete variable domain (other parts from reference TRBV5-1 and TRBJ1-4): KAGVTQTPRYLIKTRGQQVTLSCSPISGHRSVSWYQQTPGQGLQFLFEYFSETQRNKGNFPGRFSGRQFSNSRSEMNVSTLELGDSALYLCASSLAPGGINEKLFFGSGTQLSVL.

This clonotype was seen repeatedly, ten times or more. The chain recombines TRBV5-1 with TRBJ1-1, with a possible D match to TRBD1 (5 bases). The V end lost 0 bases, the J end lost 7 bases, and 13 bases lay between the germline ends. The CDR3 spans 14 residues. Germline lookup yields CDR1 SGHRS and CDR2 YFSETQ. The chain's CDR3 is CASSLGAQGIEAFF. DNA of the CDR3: TGCGCCAGCAGCTTGGGGGCGCAGGGAATTGAAGCTTTCTTT.